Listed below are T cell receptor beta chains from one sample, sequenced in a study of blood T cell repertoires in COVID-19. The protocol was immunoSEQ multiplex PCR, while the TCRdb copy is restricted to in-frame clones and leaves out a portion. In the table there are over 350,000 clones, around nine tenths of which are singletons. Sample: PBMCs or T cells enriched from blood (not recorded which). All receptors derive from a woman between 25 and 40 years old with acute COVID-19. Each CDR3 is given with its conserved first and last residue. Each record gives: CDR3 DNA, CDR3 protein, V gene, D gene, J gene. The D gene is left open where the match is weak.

TGTGCCAGCAGCTCTGCGTCGTCTACGGAGCAGTTCTTC,CASSSASSTEQFF,TRBV7-2,.,TRBJ2-1
TGTGCCAGCAGTCCCGCAAGGCCTAGTCGGGAGCTACACTTT,CASSPARPSRELHF,TRBV14,.,TRBJ1-6
TGTGCCAGCAGCGTCCACAGGGCTGGGAACACTGAAGCTTTCTTT,CASSVHRAGNTEAFF,TRBV9,.,TRBJ1-1
TGTGCCAGCAGCTCCGCGGGGGGCAATGAAAAACTGTTTTTT,CASSSAGGNEKLFF,TRBV7-8,.,TRBJ1-4
TGTGCCAGCAGCCTCCGGAGGGCTTTCTTT,CASSLRRAFF,TRBV6-5,.,TRBJ1-1
TGTGCCAGCAGTTTAGACAGGTACAATGAGCAGTTCTTC,CASSLDRYNEQFF,TRBV27,.,TRBJ2-1
TGTGCCAGCAGCCCGGGGGGGTACGCTTTCTTT,CASSPGGYAFF,TRBV14,.,TRBJ1-1
TGTGCCAGCAGTGAAATCAACAGGGGCTATGGCTACACCTTC,CASSEINRGYGYTF,TRBV25-1,TRBD1,TRBJ1-2
TGTGCCAGCAGTTTCGGACAGGCGCTCTCCTACGAGCAGTACTTC,CASSFGQALSYEQYF,TRBV6-6,TRBD1,TRBJ2-7
TGTGCCAGCAGCCAAGGACTAGCTCCCGGGGAGCTGTTTTTT,CASSQGLAPGELFF,TRBV6-2/TRBV6-3,TRBD2,TRBJ2-2
TGTGCCAGCAGGCAGACAGGGTCTGGAAACACCATATATTTT,CASRQTGSGNTIYF,TRBV27,TRBD1,TRBJ1-3
TGTGCCAGCTCACCATTAAATGGACAGGGAGCCACTGAAGCTTTCTTT,CASSPLNGQGATEAFF,TRBV18,TRBD1,TRBJ1-1
TGTGCCAGCAGCCGACAGGGTACCGAGCAGTACTTC,CASSRQGTEQYF,TRBV3-1/TRBV3-2,TRBD1,TRBJ2-7
TGCGCCAGCAGCCAAGACATAGTGCAGGGGGCGCAGGAGCAGTACTTC,CASSQDIVQGAQEQYF,TRBV4-1,TRBD1,TRBJ2-7
TGTGCCAGCAGGTCGACTAGAGCCGACACCGGGGAGCTGTTTTTT,CASRSTRADTGELFF,TRBV6-5,.,TRBJ2-2
TGCGCCAGCAGTACAGGGGGCACTGAAGCTTTCTTT,CASSTGGTEAFF,TRBV10-1,TRBD1,TRBJ1-1
TGCGCCAGCAGCTTGGCAGGGGGCGCTGAGACAGATACGCAGTATTTT,CASSLAGGAETDTQYF,TRBV5-1,TRBD1,TRBJ2-3
TGTGCCAGCAGCCCAAGGGACAGGGGTTCAGAAAAACTGTTTTTT,CASSPRDRGSEKLFF,TRBV3-1/TRBV3-2,TRBD1,TRBJ1-4
TGTGCCAGCAGCCTGTCTTCGCCTCAGGGGGCAGCTTTCTTT,CASSLSSPQGAAFF,TRBV5-6,TRBD1,TRBJ1-1
TGTGCCAGCAGCGTAAAGACAGGGTTCGGAAACACCATATATTTT,CASSVKTGFGNTIYF,TRBV9,TRBD1,TRBJ1-3
TGTGCCAGCAGCTTAGCGGGAGGCAATGAGCAGTTCTTC,CASSLAGGNEQFF,TRBV7-9,.,TRBJ2-1
TGTGCCACCTCAGGACAGGATAATTCACCCCTCCACTTT,CATSGQDNSPLHF,TRBV15,TRBD1,TRBJ1-6
TGTGCCACCAGTGGCCGGACAGGGACTGGCAATCAGCCCCAGCATTTT,CATSGRTGTGNQPQHF,TRBV24-1,TRBD1,TRBJ1-5
TGCACCAGCAGCCCTTCGGGGTTTTATGAAAACACCATATATTTT,CTSSPSGFYENTIYF,TRBV1,.,TRBJ1-3
TGTGCCAGCAGCTTCAAGCGGACAGGGAAACTCGAAGCTTTCTTT,CASSFKRTGKLEAFF,TRBV7-9,TRBD1,TRBJ1-1